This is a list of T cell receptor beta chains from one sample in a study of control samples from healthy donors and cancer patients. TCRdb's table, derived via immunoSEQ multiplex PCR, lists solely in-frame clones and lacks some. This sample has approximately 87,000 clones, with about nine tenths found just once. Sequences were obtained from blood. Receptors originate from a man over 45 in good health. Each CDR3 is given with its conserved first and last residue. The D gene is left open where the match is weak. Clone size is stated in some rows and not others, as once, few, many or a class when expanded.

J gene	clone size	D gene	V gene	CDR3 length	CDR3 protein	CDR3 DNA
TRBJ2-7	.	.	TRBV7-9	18	CASSSSGAWGGVLYEQYF	TGTGCCAGCAGCTCTTCCGGTGCTTGGGGGGGCGTACTATACGAGCAGTACTTC
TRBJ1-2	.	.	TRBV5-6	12	CASSLGGGGYTF	TGTGCCAGCAGCTTGGGCGGGGGCGGCTACACCTTC
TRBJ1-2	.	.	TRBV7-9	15	CASSRGAGRNYGYTF	TGTGCCAGCAGCCGCGGTGCAGGGAGAAACTATGGCTACACCTTC
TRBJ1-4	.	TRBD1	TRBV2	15	CASSEVRGGPEKLFF	TGTGCCAGCAGTGAAGTCCGAGGGGGCCCGGAAAAACTGTTTTTT
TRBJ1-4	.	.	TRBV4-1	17	CASSQDSSKVIGEKLFF	TGCGCCAGCAGCCAAGACTCTTCCAAAGTGATTGGTGAAAAACTGTTTTTT
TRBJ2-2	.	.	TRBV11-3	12	CASSRGTGELFF	TGTGCCAGCAGCCGGGGAACCGGGGAGCTGTTTTTT
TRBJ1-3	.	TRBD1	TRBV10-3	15	CAITGRQGSGNTIYF	TGTGCCATCACGGGGAGACAGGGCTCTGGAAACACCATATATTTT
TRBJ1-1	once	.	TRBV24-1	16	CATSDGTPSGAKGAFF	TGTGCCACCAGTGATGGGACACCCTCAGGGGCAAAAGGGGCTTTCTTT
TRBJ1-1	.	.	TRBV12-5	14	CASGSLLQGAEAFF	TGTGCTAGTGGTTCTCTATTACAGGGCGCTGAAGCTTTCTTT
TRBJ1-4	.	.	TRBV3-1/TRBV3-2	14	CASSRIGGNEKLFF	TGTGCCAGCAGCCGAATAGGGGGTAATGAAAAACTGTTTTTT
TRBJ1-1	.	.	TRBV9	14	CASSVGGNRAEAFF	TGTGCCAGCAGCGTAGGGGGAAATAGGGCTGAAGCTTTCTTT
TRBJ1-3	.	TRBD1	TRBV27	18	CASSLSWSGGFSGNTIYF	TGTGCCAGCAGTTTATCGTGGTCAGGGGGCTTCTCTGGAAACACCATATATTTT
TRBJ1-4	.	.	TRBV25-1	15	CAARGGRGGYEKLFF	TGTGCCGCCCGAGGTGGAAGAGGGGGGTATGAAAAACTGTTTTTT
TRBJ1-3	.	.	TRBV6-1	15	CASSEAARGGNTIYF	TGTGCCAGCAGTGAAGCGGCCAGGGGAGGAAACACCATATATTTT
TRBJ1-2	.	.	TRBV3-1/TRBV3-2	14	CASSLLQGSDGYTF	TGTGCCAGCAGCCTTTTACAGGGTTCGGATGGCTACACCTTC
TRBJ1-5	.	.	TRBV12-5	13	CASGSVGNQPQHF	TGTGCTAGTGGGTCGGTGGGGAATCAGCCCCAGCATTTT
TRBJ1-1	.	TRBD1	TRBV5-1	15	CASSEGTGGVTEAFF	TGCGCCAGCAGCGAGGGGACAGGGGGCGTCACTGAAGCTTTCTTT
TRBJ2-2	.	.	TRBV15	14	CATSRGPPAGELFF	TGTGCCACCAGCAGAGGACCCCCGGCCGGGGAGCTGTTTTTT
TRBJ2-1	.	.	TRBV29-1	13	CSVEVTRVGEQFF	TGCAGCGTTGAGGTGACTAGAGTAGGTGAGCAGTTCTTC
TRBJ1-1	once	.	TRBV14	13	CASSTGRGTEAFF	TGTGCCAGCAGCACAGGGAGGGGGACTGAAGCTTTCTTT
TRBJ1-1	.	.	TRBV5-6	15	CASSFRVTRNTEAFF	TGTGCCAGCAGCTTCAGAGTGACCCGAAACACTGAAGCTTTCTTT
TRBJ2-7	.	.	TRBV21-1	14	CASSNRQQGHEQYF	TGTGCCAGCAGCAACCGCCAGCAGGGACACGAGCAGTACTTC
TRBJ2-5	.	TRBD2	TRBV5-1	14	CASRTREGQETQYF	TGCGCCAGCAGAACCAGGGAGGGCCAAGAGACCCAGTACTTC
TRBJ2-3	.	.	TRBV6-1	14	CASSEQGGEDTQYF	TGTGCCAGCAGTGAACAGGGGGGCGAGGATACGCAGTATTTT
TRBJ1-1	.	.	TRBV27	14	CASRGGWVNTEAFF	TGTGCCAGCAGAGGGGGGTGGGTTAACACTGAAGCTTTCTTT
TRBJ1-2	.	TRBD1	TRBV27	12	CASSRQGYGYTF	TGTGCCAGCAGCCGACAGGGATATGGCTACACCTTC
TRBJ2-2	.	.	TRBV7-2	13	CASSLSPYGELFF	TGTGCCAGCAGCTTATCCCCCTATGGGGAGCTGTTTTTT
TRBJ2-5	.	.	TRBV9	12	CASSVDQETQYF	TGTGCCAGCAGCGTAGACCAAGAGACCCAGTACTTC
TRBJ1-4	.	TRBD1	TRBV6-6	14	CASDRGTGPEKLFF	TGTGCCAGCGACCGGGGGACAGGGCCTGAAAAACTGTTTTTT
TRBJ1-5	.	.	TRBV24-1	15	CATSPAYAGDQPQHF	TGTGCCACCAGTCCAGCCTACGCAGGAGATCAGCCCCAGCATTTT
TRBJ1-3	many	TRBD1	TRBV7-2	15	CASSFGTGKGNTIYF	TGTGCCAGCAGCTTCGGGACAGGGAAGGGAAACACCATATATTTT
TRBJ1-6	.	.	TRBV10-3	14	CAISELRQNSPLHF	TGTGCCATCAGTGAGCTGCGACAGAATTCACCCCTCCACTTT
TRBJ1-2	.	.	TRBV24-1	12	CATSDLGYGYTF	TGTGCCACCAGTGATTTGGGCTATGGCTACACCTTC
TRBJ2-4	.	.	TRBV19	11	CGEGQEGIQYF	TGTGGTGAGGGGCAGGAGGGCATTCAGTACTTC
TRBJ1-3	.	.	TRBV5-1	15	CASSLGQSSGNTIYF	TGCGCCAGCAGCTTAGGACAGTCCTCTGGAAACACCATATATTTT
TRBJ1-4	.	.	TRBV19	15	CASSWGYREREKLFF	TGTGCCAGTAGTTGGGGGTACAGGGAAAGGGAAAAACTGTTTTTT
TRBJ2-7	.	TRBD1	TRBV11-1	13	CASSYGQVREQYF	TGTGCCAGCAGCTACGGACAGGTGAGGGAGCAGTACTTC
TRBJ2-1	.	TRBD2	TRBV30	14	CAWSAGLAGAEQFF	TGTGCCTGGAGTGCCGGACTAGCGGGGGCTGAGCAGTTCTTC
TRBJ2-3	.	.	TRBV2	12	CASRYHTDTQYF	TGTGCCAGTCGATACCACACAGATACGCAGTATTTT
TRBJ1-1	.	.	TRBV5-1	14	CASSLDPGVTEAFF	TGCGCCAGCAGCTTGGATCCGGGGGTCACTGAAGCTTTCTTT
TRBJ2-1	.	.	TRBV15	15	CATSRDRTELNEQFF	TGTGCCACCAGCAGAGATCGTACGGAACTCAATGAGCAGTTCTTC
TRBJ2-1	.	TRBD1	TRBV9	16	CASSRLGGTGVDEQFF	TGTGCCAGCAGCAGACTTGGGGGGACAGGGGTGGATGAGCAGTTCTTC
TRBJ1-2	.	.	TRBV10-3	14	CAISESTGIYGYTF	TGTGCCATCAGTGAGTCGACGGGGATCTATGGCTACACCTTC
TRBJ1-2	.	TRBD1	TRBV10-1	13	CASSGTGMDGYTF	TGCGCCAGCAGCGGGACAGGGATGGATGGCTACACCTTC
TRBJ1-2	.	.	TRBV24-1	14	CATSDNDRFYGYTF	TGTGCCACCAGTGATAATGACCGATTCTATGGCTACACCTTC
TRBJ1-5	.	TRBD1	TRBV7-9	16	CASSLDPGQGNQPQHF	TGTGCCAGCAGCTTAGACCCGGGACAGGGGAATCAGCCCCAGCATTTT
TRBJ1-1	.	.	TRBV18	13	CASSSSMNTEAFF	TGTGCCAGCTCATCCAGCATGAACACTGAAGCTTTCTTT
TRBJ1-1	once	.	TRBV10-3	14	CAISETSSGTEAFF	TGTGCCATCAGTGAGACCTCTTCCGGGACTGAAGCTTTCTTT
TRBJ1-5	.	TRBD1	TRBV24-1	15	CATSEGGQGNQPQHF	TGTGCCACCAGTGAGGGAGGACAGGGCAATCAGCCCCAGCATTTT
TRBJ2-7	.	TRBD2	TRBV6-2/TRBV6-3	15	CASSPLAGGRYEQYF	TGTGCCAGCAGTCCACTAGCGGGGGGGCGATACGAGCAGTACTTC
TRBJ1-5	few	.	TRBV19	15	CASSPPRVANQPQHF	TGTGCCAGTAGTCCTCCAAGGGTTGCCAATCAGCCCCAGCATTTT
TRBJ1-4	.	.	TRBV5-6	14	CASSLQGNNEKLFF	TGTGCCAGCAGCTTGCAAGGAAACAATGAAAAACTGTTTTTT
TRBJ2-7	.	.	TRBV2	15	CASSERQPNLYEQYF	TGTGCCAGCAGTGAACGTCAACCTAACCTATACGAGCAGTACTTC
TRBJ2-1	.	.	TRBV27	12	CASSLTPGRFFF	TGTGCCAGCAGTCTCACACCGGGAAGGTTTTTCTTC
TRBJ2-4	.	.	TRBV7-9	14	CASSLAGTTDIQYF	TGTGCCAGCAGCTTAGCCGGGACGACGGACATTCAGTACTTC
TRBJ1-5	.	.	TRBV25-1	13	CASSEISGQPQHF	TGTGCCAGCAGTGAAATATCGGGGCAGCCCCAGCATTTT
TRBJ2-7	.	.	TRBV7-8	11	CATSQVYEQYF	TGTGCCACCTCACAGGTGTACGAGCAGTACTTC
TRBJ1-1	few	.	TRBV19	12	CASSISGGQAFF	TGTGCCAGTAGTATATCGGGGGGGCAGGCTTTCTTT
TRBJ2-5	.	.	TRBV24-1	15	CATSDPDSYAETQYF	TGTGCCACCAGCGACCCCGACAGTTATGCGGAGACCCAGTACTTC